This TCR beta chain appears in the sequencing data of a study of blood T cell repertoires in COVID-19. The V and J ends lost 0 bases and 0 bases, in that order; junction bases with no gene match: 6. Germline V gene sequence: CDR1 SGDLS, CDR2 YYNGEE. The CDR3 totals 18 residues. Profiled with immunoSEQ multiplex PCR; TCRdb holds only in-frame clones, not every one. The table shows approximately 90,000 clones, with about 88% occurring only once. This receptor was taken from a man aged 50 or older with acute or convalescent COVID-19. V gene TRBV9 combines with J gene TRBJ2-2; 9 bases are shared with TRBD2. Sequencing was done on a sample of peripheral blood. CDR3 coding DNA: TGTGCCAGCAGCGTAGGCGGGGGGGCTTTCGCGAACACCGGGGAGCTGTTTTTT. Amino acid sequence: CASSVGGGAFANTGELFF.